One sample yielded the 15 T cell receptor beta chains listed below, sequenced in a study of T cells in Graves' hyperthyroidism and ophthalmopathy (dated by TCRdb to 2018 to 2020). Libraries came from multiplex PCR. Instrument on record: Illumina HiSeq 2000. Amplification of TCR beta CDR3 regions was carried out from RNA transcripts. The first round of RT-PCR for the TCR CDR3 was performed with the HTBI primer set and the Qiagen OneStep RT-PCR kit. The raw public reads went through TCRdb reprocessing: fastp at Q25, MiXCR clone calling, in-frame beta chains kept. Rows with a matching CDR3 protein are joined into one entry that keeps the most common DNA and genes. This sample gives about 290,000 distinct CDR3 sequences in total; 13% of them show up just once. The ten most abundant clones make up roughly 8.5% of the sample. The sequenced material came from blood. These receptors were collected from a woman aged 30 to 39 with Graves' hyperthyroidism that later progressed to Graves' ophthalmopathy.

This clonotype was counted many times. The gene calls are TRBV28 and TRBJ1-2, with a weak D call TRBD1 (5 bases). With 4 bases removed from V and 2 bases from J, the gap between germline ends came to 11 bases. The CDR3 extends over 14 amino acids. Germline V gene data show CDR1 as MDHEN and CDR2 as SYDVKM. CDR3 amino acids: CASSWGTENYGYTF. The CDR3 DNA follows: TGTGCCAGCAGTTGGGGGACGGAGAACTATGGCTACACCTTC.

The chain has TRBV7-9 and TRBJ2-4; D gene ambiguous. The CDR3 has 14 amino acids. Deletions cut 4 bases from V and 2 bases from J, with 9 bases between. Germline values: CDR1 SEHNR, CDR2 FQNEAQ (reference sequence). The CDR3 spells CASSSLRTKNIQYF. The CDR3 bases are TGTGCCAGCAGCTCCCTGAGGACCAAAAACATTCAGTACTTC.

CDR3 region: CASSNNRGIYGYTF. Written as DNA, the CDR3 is TGTGCCAGCAGCAACAACAGGGGGATCTATGGCTACACCTTC. The rearrangement links TRBV5-8 to TRBJ1-2, with TRBD1 identical over 8 bases. The germline CDR1 and CDR2 sequences are SGHTS and YDEGEE. The junction had 6 bases not matched to a gene; V was cut back by 4 bases and J by 4 bases. The CDR3 totals 14 residues.

This clonotype was recorded at least ten times. The chain is built from TRBV5-1 and TRBJ2-7; D is undetermined. CDR3 length: 15 residues. The V gene's germline CDR1 is SGHRS and CDR2 YFSETQ. Between the trimmed V and J ends, which lost 2 bases and 4 bases, there was a span of 16 bases. CDR3 bases: TGCGCCAGCAGCTTTGGCCACAATCCATCGTACGAGCAGTACTTC. Its protein is CASSFGHNPSYEQYF.

The chain links TRBV6-5 to TRBJ2-1, with D unclear. The CDR3 totals 16 residues. V lost 2 bases, J lost 8 bases, and 19 bases lay in between. Germline values: CDR1 MNHEY, CDR2 SVGAGI. The CDR3, as DNA: TGTGCCAGCAGTTACCCGGAAGGGAAAAGGATTCATGAGCAGTTCTTC. Translating it yields CASSYPEGKRIHEQFF.

Ten or more counts support this clonotype. The chain joins TRBV13 to TRBJ1-5, with 8 bases lining up with TRBD1. This CDR3 contains 14 residues. Trimming cost V 5 bases and J 6 bases; bases outside gene matches: 6. CDR1 is PRHDT, CDR2 FYEKMQ, per germline (reference sequence). The CDR3 protein is CASSDGQGGQPQHF. The CDR3 DNA reads TGTGCCAGCAGCGACGGACAGGGAGGTCAGCCCCAGCATTTT. Together with reference TRBV13 and TRBJ1-5, the CDR3 gives the full variable domain: AAGVIQSPRHLIKEKRETATLKCYPIPRHDTVYWYQQGPGQDPQFLISFYEKMQSDKGSIPDRFSAQQFSDYHSELNMSSLELGDSALYFCASSDGQGGQPQHFGDGTRLSIL.

This clonotype has ten or more counts. For the CDR3, the DNA is TGTGCCAGCAGAGGACAGGGAAGCACAGATACGCAGTATTTT. This encodes CASRGQGSTDTQYF. J is TRBJ2-3 and V is TRBV6-1; 8 bases are a match to TRBD1. V shed 6 bases, J shed 0 bases, and the junction held 2 bases outside the gene matches. Germline values: CDR1 MNHNS, CDR2 SASEGT. The CDR3 extends over 14 amino acids.

The V and J genes are TRBV6-6 and TRBJ1-1; tentatively, D is TRBD1 (5 bases). CDR3 length: 15 residues. Trimming removed 2 bases at V and 4 bases at J, with 14 bases between. CDR1 is MNHNY, CDR2 SVGAGI, per germline (reference sequence). The CDR3 sequence is CASSYTRDQSTEAFF. DNA for the CDR3: TGTGCCAGCAGTTACACCAGGGATCAGAGCACTGAAGCTTTCTTT.

Concerning this clonotype itself: At one of its ends the junction is not consistent with the germline gene, which may arise from a read error. The gene calls are TRBV4-1 and TRBJ2-3; 12 nucleotides line up with TRBD2. Germline-derived CDR1 and CDR2 are MGHRA and YSYEKL. The CDR3 has 16 amino acids. CDR3 DNA: TGCGGCAGCAGGCATGGACTAGCGGGAAGCACAGATACGCAGTATTTT. Its protein is CGSRHGLAGSTDTQYF.

This clonotype has ten or more counts. This chain links TRBV28 with TRBJ1-4; the match to TRBD1 covers 11 bases. CDR1 and CDR2 from the germline V gene are MDHEN and SYDVKM. This CDR3 is built from 16 residues. The V and J ends lost 4 bases and 5 bases, in that order; junction bases with no gene match: 6. The CDR3 bases are TGTGCCAGCAGTTCCGGACAGGGGGCGACGAATGAAAAACTGTTTTTT. This gives the protein CASSSGQGATNEKLFF. Full variable domain (outside the CDR3, taken from reference TRBV28 and TRBJ1-4): DVKVTQSSRYLVKRTGEKVFLECVQDMDHENMFWYRQDPGLGLRLIYFSYDVKMKEKGDIPEGYSVSREKKERFSLILESASTNQTSMYLCASSSGQGATNEKLFFGSGTQLSVL.

Of note for this clonotype: A much larger clone lies one base from this, so it may be a read error. V gene TRBV7-2 combines with J gene TRBJ1-5; 9 bases fit TRBD1. The CDR3 consists of 16 residues. Germline CDR1 SGHTA, CDR2 FQGNSA. CDR3 region: CASSSLGQGSNQPRHF. Written as DNA, the CDR3 is TGTGCCAGCAGCTCATTGGGACAGGGTAGCAATCAGCCCCGGCATTTT.

This clonotype was detected many times. V gene TRBV7-9 combines with J gene TRBJ1-2, with D maybe TRBD1 (5 bases). CDR1 and CDR2 from the germline V gene are SEHNR and FQNEAQ (reference sequence). The germline V and J ends were trimmed by 3 bases and 4 bases, with 21 bases remaining between them. The CDR3 sequence is 17 residues long. CDR3 DNA: TGTGCCAGCAGCTTCTCAAACCTACAGGTCCAGTTCTATGGCTACACCTTC. Translating it yields CASSFSNLQVQFYGYTF.

The count of this clonotype is one. This chain joins TRBV11-2 and TRBJ2-2; a possible D gene is TRBD2 (6 bases). CDR1 SGHAT and CDR2 FQNNGV come from the germline V gene. The CDR3 is 16 amino acids. Deletions cut 5 bases from V and 2 bases from J, with 15 bases between. The CDR3 coding sequence is TGTGCCAGCAGCCTAACGGGACTGACTAACACCGGGGAGCTGTTTTTT. This sequence encodes CASSLTGLTNTGELFF. Full variable domain (outside the CDR3, taken from reference TRBV11-2 and TRBJ2-2): EAGVAQSPRYKIIEKRQSVAFWCNPISGHATLYWYQQILGQGPKLLIQFQNNGVVDDSQLPKDRFSAERLKGVDSTLKIQPAKLEDSAVYLCASSLTGLTNTGELFFGEGSRLTVL.

This clonotype was counted ten times or more. The chain combines TRBV28 with TRBJ2-5, with D possibly TRBD1 on 6 matching bases. V was trimmed by 6 bases and J by 9 bases, leaving 17 bases between them. The CDR3 consists of 13 residues. Germline V gene lookup returns CDR1 MDHEN and CDR2 SYDVKM. For the CDR3, the DNA is TGTGCCAGCAGCCCCCCGACAGGACCGGCCCAGTACTTC. This sequence encodes CASSPPTGPAQYF.

This clonotype was recorded at least ten times. The gene calls are TRBV20-1 and TRBJ2-1; TRBD2 agrees at 9 bases. Germline CDR1 and CDR2: DFQATT and SNEGSKA (reference sequence). The CDR3 extends over 14 amino acids. Trimming took 5 bases from V and 3 from J; bases not matched to a gene: 5. The CDR3, as DNA: TGCAGTGCTTCGGGACTAGCATTCTACAATGAGCAGTTCTTC. Translating gives CSASGLAFYNEQFF.